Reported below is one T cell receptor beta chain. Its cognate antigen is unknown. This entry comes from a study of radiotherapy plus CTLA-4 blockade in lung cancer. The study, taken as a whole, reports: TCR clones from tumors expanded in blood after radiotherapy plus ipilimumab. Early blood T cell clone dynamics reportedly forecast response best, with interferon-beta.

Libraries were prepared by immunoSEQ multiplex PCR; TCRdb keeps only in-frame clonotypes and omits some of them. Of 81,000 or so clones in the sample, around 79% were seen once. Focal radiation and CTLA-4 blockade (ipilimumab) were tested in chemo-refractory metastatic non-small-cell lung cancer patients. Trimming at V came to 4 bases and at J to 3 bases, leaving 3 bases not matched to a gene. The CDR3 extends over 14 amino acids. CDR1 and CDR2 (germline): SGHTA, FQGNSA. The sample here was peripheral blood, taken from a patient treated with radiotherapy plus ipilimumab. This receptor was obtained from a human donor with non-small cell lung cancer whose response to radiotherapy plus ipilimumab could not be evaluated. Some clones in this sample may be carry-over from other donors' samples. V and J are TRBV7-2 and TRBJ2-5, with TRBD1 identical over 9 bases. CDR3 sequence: CASSSTGGKETQYF. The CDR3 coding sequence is TGTGCCAGCAGCTCGACAGGGGGGAAAGAGACCCAGTACTTC.